This T cell receptor (beta chain) was identified in a study of vaccination effects on CD4 cells after COVID-19. On the study more broadly: Researchers obtained post-vaccine samples at a median of 72 days past the second dose. The study, taken as a whole, reports: Vaccine- and infection-induced clones showed marked clonal contraction late following vaccination.

Scientists isolated CD4+ T cells after a roughly ten-day culture period ended. All study participants received two doses of BNT162b2 or mRNA-1273 vaccine. Sequenced by immunoSEQ multiplex PCR; TCRdb stores in-frame clones only, minus some. The sample consists of approximately 37,000 clones, approximately 70% of them appearing once. This clone was counted only a few times. The antigen is unknown. Germline V gene sequence: CDR1 SGHRS, CDR2 YFSETQ. Trimming stripped 0 bases from V and 0 bases from J, with 10 bases between. CDR3 length: 16 residues. The specimen was CD4+ T cells from PBMCs cultured without peptide, collected after COVID-19 vaccination. The sequence was obtained from a human donor who received a COVID-19 vaccine. The J gene is TRBJ2-4, the V gene TRBV5-1; D remains ambiguous. The CDR3 DNA follows: TGCGCCAGCAGCTTGGACGCTGGGCTAGCCAAAAACATTCAGTACTTC. This translates into CASSLDAGLAKNIQYF.